Presented here are 4 T cell receptor beta chains from one specimen sequenced in a study of T cell responses to AZD1222 COVID-19 vaccine. Profiled with immunoSEQ multiplex PCR; TCRdb holds only in-frame clones, not every one. The table lists 100,000 or so clones, nearly 90% of them singletons. The sequencing used peripheral blood, collected on day 0 of AZD1222 vaccination. The receptors originated from an adult in good health.

As concerns this clone: This sample also contains other DNA sequences that code for the same CDR3. This rearrangement joins TRBV19 to TRBJ1-1; tentatively, D is TRBD1 (5 bases). The germline gives CDR1 LNHDA, CDR2 SQIVND (reference sequence). The CDR3 contains 13 residues. V shed 3 bases and J shed 4 bases, with 9 bases lying between them. CDR3 sequence: CASSIGRGTEAFF. DNA of the CDR3: TGTGCCAGTAGTATTGGTAGGGGCACTGAAGCTTTCTTT. The full variable domain, completed using reference TRBV19 and TRBJ1-1, is DGGITQSPKYLFRKEGQNVTLSCEQNLNHDAMYWYRQDPGQGLRLIYYSQIVNDFQKGDIAEGYSVSREKKESFPLTVTSAQKNPTAFYLCASSIGRGTEAFFGQGTRLTVV.

The J gene is TRBJ2-1, the V gene TRBV6-2 or TRBV6-3; 8 nucleotides line up with TRBD2. The CDR3 is made up of 18 amino acids. CDR1 and CDR2 from the germline V gene are MNHEY and SVGEGT. The V segment lost 6 bases and the J segment 0 bases; nucleotides outside the gene matches: 13. The CDR3 DNA is TGTGCCAGCAGCCAAGGGGCGGGAGGTTCGAGCTCCTACAATGAGCAGTTCTTC. This sequence encodes CASSQGAGGSSSYNEQFF.

In its sample, this clone was seen once. The genes are TRBV6-2 or TRBV6-3 and TRBJ1-6; D gene ambiguous. Trimming removed 6 bases from V and 10 bases from J, with 16 bases in between. The CDR3 loop spans 14 amino acids. Germline CDR1 MNHEY, CDR2 SVGEGT. The CDR3 nucleotides read TGTGCCAGCAGCCCGGGATTATTAAAGTCACCCCTCCACTTT. Translation gives CASSPGLLKSPLHF.

The chain recombines TRBV27 with TRBJ2-2, with TRBD2 matching 8 bases. The CDR3 length is 17 residues. CDR1 is MNHEY and CDR2 is SMNVEV in the germline V gene (reference sequence). V trimming: 5 bases; J trimming: 5 bases; junction bases outside the gene matches: 13. CDR3 loop: CASSPLRREEGTGELFF. The CDR3 DNA sequence: TGTGCCAGCAGTCCCCTTAGGCGGGAGGAGGGGACCGGGGAGCTGTTTTTT.